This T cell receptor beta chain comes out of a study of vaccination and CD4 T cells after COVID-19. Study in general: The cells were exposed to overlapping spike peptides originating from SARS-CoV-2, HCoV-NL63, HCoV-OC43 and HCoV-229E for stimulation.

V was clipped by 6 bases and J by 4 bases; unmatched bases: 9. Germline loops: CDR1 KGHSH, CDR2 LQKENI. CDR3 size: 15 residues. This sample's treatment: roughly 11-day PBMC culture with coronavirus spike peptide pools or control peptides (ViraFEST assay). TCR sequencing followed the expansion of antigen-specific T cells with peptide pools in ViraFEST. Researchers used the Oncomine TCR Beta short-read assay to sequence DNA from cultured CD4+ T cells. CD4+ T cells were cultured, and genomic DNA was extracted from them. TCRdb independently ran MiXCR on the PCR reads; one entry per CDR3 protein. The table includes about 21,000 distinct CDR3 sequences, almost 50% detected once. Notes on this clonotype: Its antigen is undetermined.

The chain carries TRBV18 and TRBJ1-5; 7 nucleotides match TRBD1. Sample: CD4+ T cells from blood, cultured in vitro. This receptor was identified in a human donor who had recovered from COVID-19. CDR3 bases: TGTGCCAGCTCTCATAGGGGGCAGGAGAATCAGCCCCAGCATTTT. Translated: CASSHRGQENQPQHF.